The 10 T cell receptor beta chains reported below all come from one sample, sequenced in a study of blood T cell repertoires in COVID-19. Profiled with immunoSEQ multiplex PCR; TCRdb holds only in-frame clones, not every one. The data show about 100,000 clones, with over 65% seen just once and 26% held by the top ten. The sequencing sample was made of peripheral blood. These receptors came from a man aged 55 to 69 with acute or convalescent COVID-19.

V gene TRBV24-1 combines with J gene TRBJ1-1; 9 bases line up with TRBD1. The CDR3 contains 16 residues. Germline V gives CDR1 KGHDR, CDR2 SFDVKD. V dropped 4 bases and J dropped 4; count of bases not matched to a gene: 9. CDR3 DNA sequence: TGTGCCACCAGTGACCCGGGACAGGGCGAGGGCACTGAAGCTTTCTTT. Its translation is CATSDPGQGEGTEAFF.

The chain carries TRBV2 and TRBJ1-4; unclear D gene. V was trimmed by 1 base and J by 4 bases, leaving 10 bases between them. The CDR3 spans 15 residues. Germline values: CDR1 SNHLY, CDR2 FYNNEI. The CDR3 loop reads CASSEDWQNNEKLFF. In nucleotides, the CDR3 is TGTGCCAGCAGTGAAGATTGGCAGAATAATGAAAAACTGTTTTTT.

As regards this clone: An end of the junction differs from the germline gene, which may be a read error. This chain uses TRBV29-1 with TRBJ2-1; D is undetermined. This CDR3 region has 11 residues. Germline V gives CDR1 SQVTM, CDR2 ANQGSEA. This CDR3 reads CSVEVLHEQFF. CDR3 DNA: TGCAGCGTGGAAGTTCTCCATGAGCAGTTCTTC.

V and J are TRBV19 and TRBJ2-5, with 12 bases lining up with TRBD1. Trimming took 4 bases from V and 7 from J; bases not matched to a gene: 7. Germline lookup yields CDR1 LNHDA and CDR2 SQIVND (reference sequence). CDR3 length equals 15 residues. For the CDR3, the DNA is TGTGCCAGTAGTACCGGGACAGGGGGCGCCGGGACCCAGTACTTC. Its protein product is CASSTGTGGAGTQYF.

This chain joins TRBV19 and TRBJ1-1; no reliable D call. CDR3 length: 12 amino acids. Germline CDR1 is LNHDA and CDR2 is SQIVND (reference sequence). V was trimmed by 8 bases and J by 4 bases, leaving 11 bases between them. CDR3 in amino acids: CASEFRGTEAFF. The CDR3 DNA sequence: TGTGCCAGTGAATTTCGGGGCACTGAAGCTTTCTTT.

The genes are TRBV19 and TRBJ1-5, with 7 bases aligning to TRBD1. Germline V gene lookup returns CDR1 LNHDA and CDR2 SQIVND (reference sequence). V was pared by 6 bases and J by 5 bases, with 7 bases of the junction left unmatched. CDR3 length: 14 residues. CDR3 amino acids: CASRDDRDYQPQHF. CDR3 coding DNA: TGTGCCAGTAGAGACGACAGGGATTATCAGCCCCAGCATTTT.

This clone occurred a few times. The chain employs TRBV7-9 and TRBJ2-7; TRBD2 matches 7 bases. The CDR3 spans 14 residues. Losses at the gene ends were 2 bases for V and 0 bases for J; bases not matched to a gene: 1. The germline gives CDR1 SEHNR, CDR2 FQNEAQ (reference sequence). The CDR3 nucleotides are TGTGCCAGCAGCTTAAGCGGGGCCTCCTACGAGCAGTACTTC. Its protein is CASSLSGASYEQYF.

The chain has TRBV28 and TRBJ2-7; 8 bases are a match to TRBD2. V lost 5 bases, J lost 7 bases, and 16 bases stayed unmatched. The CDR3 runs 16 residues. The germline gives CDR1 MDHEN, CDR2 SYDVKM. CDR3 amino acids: CASSLDAGTRRVEQYF. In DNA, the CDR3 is TGTGCCAGCAGTCTCGACGCCGGGACTAGACGCGTTGAGCAGTACTTC. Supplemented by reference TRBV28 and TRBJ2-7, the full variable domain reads DVKVTQSSRYLVKRTGEKVFLECVQDMDHENMFWYRQDPGLGLRLIYFSYDVKMKEKGDIPEGYSVSREKKERFSLILESASTNQTSMYLCASSLDAGTRRVEQYFGPGTRLTVT.

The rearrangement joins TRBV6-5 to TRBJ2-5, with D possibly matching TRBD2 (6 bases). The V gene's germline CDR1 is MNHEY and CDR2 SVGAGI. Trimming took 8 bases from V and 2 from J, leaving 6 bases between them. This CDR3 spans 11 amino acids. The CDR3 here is CASGRQETQYF. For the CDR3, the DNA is TGTGCCAGCGGGAGGCAAGAGACCCAGTACTTC.

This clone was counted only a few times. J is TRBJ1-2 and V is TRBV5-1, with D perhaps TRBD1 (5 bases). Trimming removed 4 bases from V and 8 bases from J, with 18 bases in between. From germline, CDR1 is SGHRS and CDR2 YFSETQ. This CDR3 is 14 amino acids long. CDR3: CASSPGRGEGGYTF. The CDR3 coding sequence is TGCGCCAGCAGCCCGGGACGGGGGGAAGGCGGCTACACCTTC.